Below are 9 T cell receptor beta chains sequenced from a single sample in a study of blood T cell repertoires in COVID-19. The data were produced by immunoSEQ multiplex PCR, yet TCRdb's version contains in-frame clones alone and is incomplete. The sample records 350,000 to 450,000 clones, about nine tenths being singletons. What was sequenced was PBMCs or T cells enriched from blood (not recorded which). These receptors came from a woman in her 30s who had recovered from COVID-19.

V is TRBV7-8 and J is TRBJ2-5; 12 bases align to TRBD2. With 4 bases clipped from V and 0 bases from J, the junction kept 3 bases outside the gene matches. CDR3 length: 16 amino acids. Germline CDR1 is SGHVS and CDR2 is FQNEAQ. This CDR3 is CASSSWTSGDQETQYF. The CDR3 DNA is TGTGCCAGCAGCTCATGGACTAGCGGGGACCAAGAGACCCAGTACTTC. Complete variable domain (other parts from reference TRBV7-8 and TRBJ2-5): GAGVSQSPRYKVAKRGQDVALRCDPISGHVSLFWYQQALGQGPEFLTYFQNEAQLDKSGLPSDRFFAERPEGSVSTLKIQRTQQEDSAVYLCASSSWTSGDQETQYFGPGTRLLVL.

The chain recombines TRBV7-2 with TRBJ2-3; 7 nucleotides agree with TRBD1. The CDR3 runs 11 residues. Germline trimming cut 1 base from V and 11 bases from J; bases unmatched to any gene: 0. CDR1 and CDR2 (germline): SGHTA, FQGNSA. CDR3 in amino acids: CASSLGDRQYF. DNA of the CDR3: TGTGCCAGCAGCTTAGGGGACAGGCAGTATTTT.

The chain has TRBV5-1 and TRBJ2-1; TRBD1 matches at 11 bases. The germline gives CDR1 SGHRS, CDR2 YFSETQ. Trimming cost V 0 bases and J 3 bases; bases outside gene matches: 2. The CDR3 is 16 amino acids. In nucleotides, the CDR3 is TGCGCCAGCAGCTTGGCCGGGACAGGGGGCTACAATGAGCAGTTCTTC. As protein: CASSLAGTGGYNEQFF.

In this sample, this clone turned up once. The chain uses TRBV5-1 and TRBJ1-1, with 8 bases matching TRBD1. Germline V lookup: CDR1 SGHRS, CDR2 YFSETQ. Trimming cost V 3 bases and J 1 base; bases outside gene matches: 11. This CDR3 comprises 17 residues. DNA for the CDR3: TGCGCCAGCAGCTCGACCGGGACAGGACCCTCGAACACTGAAGCTTTCTTT. Amino acids: CASSSTGTGPSNTEAFF.

The CDR3 region is CASSPERGSYGYTF. The CDR3 region has the DNA TGCGCCAGCAGCCCAGAAAGGGGCTCTTACGGCTACACCTTC. J is TRBJ1-2 and V is TRBV5-1; D is possibly TRBD1 (5 bases). Trimming pared 4 bases from V and 8 bases from J, leaving 18 bases between. Germline values: CDR1 SGHRS, CDR2 YFSETQ. This CDR3 contains 14 residues.

This chain connects TRBV19 to TRBJ2-3, with 14 bases fitting TRBD2. V shed 7 bases, J shed 6 bases, and the junction held 12 bases outside the gene matches. The germline V gene has CDR1 LNHDA and CDR2 SQIVND (reference sequence). This CDR3 has 17 amino acids. In nucleotides, the CDR3 is TGTGCCAGTATGACCTCGACTAGCGGGGGGGGAGGTGATACGCAGTATTTT. Its protein product is CASMTSTSGGGGDTQYF.

CDR3 nucleotides: TGTGCCAGCAGTTATTCCGGGACAGGGGACTACGAGCAGTACTTC. It specifies CASSYSGTGDYEQYF. The V gene is TRBV6-5, the J gene TRBJ2-7; 10 nucleotides match TRBD1. The CDR3 sequence is 15 residues long. Germline V gene sequence: CDR1 MNHEY, CDR2 SVGAGI. The V segment lost 3 bases and the J segment 3 bases; nucleotides outside the gene matches: 5.

V and J are TRBV12-3 or TRBV12-4 and TRBJ1-5, with D possibly matching TRBD1 (6 bases). This CDR3 contains 13 residues. The V end lost 5 bases, the J end lost 4 bases, and 9 bases lay between the germline ends. The CDR3 bases are TGTGCCAGCAGTGGTACAGGGAATCAGCCCCAGCATTTT. It encodes CASSGTGNQPQHF.

This clone was observed at least ten times. V gene TRBV3-1 (or the pseudogene TRBV3-2) combines with J gene TRBJ2-3, with D unclear. Per the germline V gene, CDR1 is LGHDT and CDR2 is YNNKEL (reference sequence). V dropped 0 bases and J dropped 2 bases, with 12 bases sitting between them. The CDR3 sequence is 16 residues long. CDR3 coding DNA: TGTGCCAGCAGCCAAGATGGTAGCCTACACACAGATACGCAGTATTTT. Its protein is CASSQDGSLHTDTQYF.